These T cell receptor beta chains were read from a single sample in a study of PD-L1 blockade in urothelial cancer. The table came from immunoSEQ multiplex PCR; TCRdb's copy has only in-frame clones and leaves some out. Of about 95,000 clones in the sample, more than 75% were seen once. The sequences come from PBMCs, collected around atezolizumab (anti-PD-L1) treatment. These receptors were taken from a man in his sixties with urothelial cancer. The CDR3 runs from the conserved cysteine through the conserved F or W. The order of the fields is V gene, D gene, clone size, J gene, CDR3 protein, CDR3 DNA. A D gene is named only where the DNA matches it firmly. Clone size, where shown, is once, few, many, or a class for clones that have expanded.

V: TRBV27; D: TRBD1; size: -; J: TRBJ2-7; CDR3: CASSFVGQGPGEQYF; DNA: TGTGCCAGCAGTTTCGTCGGACAGGGGCCGGGAGAGCAGTACTTC
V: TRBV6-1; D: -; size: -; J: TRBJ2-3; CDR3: CASSEAGGISRYF; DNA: TGTGCCAGCAGTGAGGCAGGGGGGATAAGTAGGTATTTT
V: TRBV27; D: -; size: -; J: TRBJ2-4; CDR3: CASSFTGSGKNIQYF; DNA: TGTGCCAGCAGTTTCACCGGGAGCGGCAAAAACATTCAGTACTTC
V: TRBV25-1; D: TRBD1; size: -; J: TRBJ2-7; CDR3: CASSLQGAFYEQYF; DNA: TGTGCCAGCAGTCTACAGGGGGCGTTCTACGAGCAGTACTTC
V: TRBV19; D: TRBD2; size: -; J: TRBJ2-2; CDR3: CASRPPRPRGDNGELFF; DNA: TGTGCCAGTAGACCCCCACGGCCGCGGGGGGATAACGGGGAGCTGTTTTTT
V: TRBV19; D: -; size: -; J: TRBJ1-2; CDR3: CASSTGDYGYTF; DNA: TGTGCCAGTAGTACAGGGGACTATGGCTACACCTTC
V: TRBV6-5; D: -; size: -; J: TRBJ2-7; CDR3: CASSVHGTYEQYF; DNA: TGTGCCAGCAGTGTGCATGGCACCTACGAGCAGTACTTC
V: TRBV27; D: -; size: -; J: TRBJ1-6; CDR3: CASSSTTGRAYNSPLHF; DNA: TGTGCCAGCAGTTCCACCACCGGCAGGGCTTATAATTCACCCCTCCACTTT
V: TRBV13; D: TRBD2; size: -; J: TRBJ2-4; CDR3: CASSFLVGGSAKNIQYF; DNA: TGTGCCAGCAGCTTCTTGGTGGGGGGGTCAGCCAAAAACATTCAGTACTTC
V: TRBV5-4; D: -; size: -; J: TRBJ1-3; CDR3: CASSLDSYGNTIYF; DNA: TGTGCCAGCAGCTTGGATAGCTATGGAAACACCATATATTTT
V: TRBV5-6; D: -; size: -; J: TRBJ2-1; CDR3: CASSFSASSYNEQFF; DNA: TGTGCCAGCAGCTTCAGTGCAAGCTCCTACAATGAGCAGTTCTTC
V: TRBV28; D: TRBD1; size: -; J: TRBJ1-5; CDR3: CASSHRDRGLSLRQPQHF; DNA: TGTGCCAGCAGCCACCGGGACAGGGGATTATCTTTGCGTCAGCCCCAGCATTTT
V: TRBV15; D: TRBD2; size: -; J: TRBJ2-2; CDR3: CAPGGGTWSGELFF; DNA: TGTGCCCCCGGGGGGGGTACTTGGTCCGGGGAGCTGTTTTTT
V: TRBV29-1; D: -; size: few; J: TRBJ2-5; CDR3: CSVASGLETQYF; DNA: TGCAGCGTTGCGTCGGGGTTAGAGACCCAGTACTTC
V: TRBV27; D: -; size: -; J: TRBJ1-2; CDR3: CASSLKGVGYTF; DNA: TGTGCCAGCAGTTTGAAAGGGGTTGGCTACACCTTC
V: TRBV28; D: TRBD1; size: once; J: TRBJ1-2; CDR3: CASSTGVRGYTF; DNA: TGTGCCAGCAGCACAGGGGTTCGAGGCTACACCTTC
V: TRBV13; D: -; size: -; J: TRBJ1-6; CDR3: CASSLGAVSSPLHF; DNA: TGTGCCAGCAGCTTGGGGGCCGTTAGTTCACCCCTCCACTTT
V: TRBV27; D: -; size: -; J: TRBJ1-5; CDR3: CASSFRGGNQPQHF; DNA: TGTGCCAGCAGTTTTAGGGGTGGTAATCAGCCCCAGCATTTT
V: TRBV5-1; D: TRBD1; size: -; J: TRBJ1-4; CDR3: CASSRDRGQYEKLFF; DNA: TGCGCCAGCAGCCGAGACAGGGGGCAGTATGAAAAACTGTTTTTT
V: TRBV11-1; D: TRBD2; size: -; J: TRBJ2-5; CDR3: CASSTGGGRQETQYF; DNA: TGTGCCAGCAGCACCGGGGGGGGTCGACAGGAGACCCAGTACTTC
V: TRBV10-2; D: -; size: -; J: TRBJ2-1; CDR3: CASSSGATSVSSYNEQFF; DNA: TGCGCCAGCAGTTCGGGGGCTACTAGCGTTAGCTCCTACAATGAGCAGTTCTTC
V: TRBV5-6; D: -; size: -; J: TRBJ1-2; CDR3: CASSSTGYGYTF; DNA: TGTGCCAGCAGCTCTACAGGGTATGGCTACACCTTC
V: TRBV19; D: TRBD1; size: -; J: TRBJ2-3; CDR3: CASSSSGQSYTDTQYF; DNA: TGTGCCAGTAGTTCCTCGGGACAGTCTTACACAGATACGCAGTATTTT
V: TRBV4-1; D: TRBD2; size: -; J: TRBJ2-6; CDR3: CASSQELGLAGDSGANVLTF; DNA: TGCGCCAGCAGCCAAGAACTAGGACTAGCGGGGGATTCTGGGGCCAACGTCCTGACTTTC
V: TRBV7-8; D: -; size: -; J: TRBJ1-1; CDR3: CASSFQDSLPEAFF; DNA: TGTGCCAGCAGCTTCCAGGACAGCCTCCCTGAAGCTTTCTTT
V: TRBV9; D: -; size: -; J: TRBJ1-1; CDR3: CASTTGGSGRDTEAFF; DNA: TGTGCCAGCACCACCGGGGGGTCCGGTCGGGACACTGAAGCTTTCTTT
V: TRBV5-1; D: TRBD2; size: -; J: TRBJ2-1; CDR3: CASSPGLAHEQFF; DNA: TGCGCCAGCAGCCCTGGACTAGCGCATGAGCAGTTCTTC
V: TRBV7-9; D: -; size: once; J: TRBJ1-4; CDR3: CASSSSNLGGFWDNEKLFF; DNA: TGTGCCAGCAGCTCCTCCAATCTGGGAGGGTTTTGGGATAATGAAAAACTGTTTTTT
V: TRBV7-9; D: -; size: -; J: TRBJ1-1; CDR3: CASSLVVSGTEAFF; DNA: TGTGCCAGCAGCTTAGTCGTGTCGGGCACTGAAGCTTTCTTT
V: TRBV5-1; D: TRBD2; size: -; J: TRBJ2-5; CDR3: CASSSPSGGETQYF; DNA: TGCGCCAGCAGCTCCCCTAGCGGGGGGGAGACCCAGTACTTC
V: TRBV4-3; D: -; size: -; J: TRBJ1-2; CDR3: CASSQDRWSFYGYTF; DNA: TGCGCCAGCAGCCAAGATCGGTGGAGCTTCTATGGCTACACCTTC
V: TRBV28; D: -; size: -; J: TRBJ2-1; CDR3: CASSSDLFSPYNEQFF; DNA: TGTGCCAGCAGTTCCGATCTATTTAGCCCCTACAATGAGCAGTTCTTC
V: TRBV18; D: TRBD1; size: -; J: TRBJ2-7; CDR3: CASSPGQGSVGEQYF; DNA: TGTGCCAGCTCGCCGGGACAGGGTTCCGTGGGAGAGCAGTACTTC
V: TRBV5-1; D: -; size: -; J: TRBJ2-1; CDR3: CASSLNADHNAGFF; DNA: TGCGCCAGCAGCTTGAATGCAGACCACAATGCGGGGTTCTTC
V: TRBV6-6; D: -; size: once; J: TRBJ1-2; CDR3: CASSRRGGQDYGYTF; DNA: TGTGCCAGCAGCCGCCGGGGGGGTCAAGACTATGGCTACACCTTC
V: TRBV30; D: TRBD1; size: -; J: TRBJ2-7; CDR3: CAWRPGQPYEQYF; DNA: TGTGCCTGGAGGCCGGGACAGCCCTACGAGCAGTACTTC
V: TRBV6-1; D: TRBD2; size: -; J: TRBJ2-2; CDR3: CASSELLASSGELFF; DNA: TGTGCCAGCAGTGAACTACTAGCGTCCTCCGGGGAGCTGTTTTTT
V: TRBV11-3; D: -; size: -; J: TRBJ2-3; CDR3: CASSFPGGRGTDTQYF; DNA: TGTGCCAGCAGCTTCCCGGGGGGCCGTGGGACAGATACGCAGTATTTT
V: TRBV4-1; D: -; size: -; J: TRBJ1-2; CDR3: CASSQSPGIEGYTF; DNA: TGCGCCAGCAGCCAATCCCCGGGGATTGAGGGCTACACCTTC
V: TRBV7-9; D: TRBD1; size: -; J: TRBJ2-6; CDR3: CASSRGRGQGGANVLTF; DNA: TGTGCCAGCAGCCGCGGCAGGGGGCAGGGAGGGGCCAACGTCCTGACTTTC
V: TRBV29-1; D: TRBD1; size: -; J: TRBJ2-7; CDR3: CSGVTGGGEQYF; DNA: TGCAGCGGGGTGACAGGGGGCGGCGAGCAGTACTTC
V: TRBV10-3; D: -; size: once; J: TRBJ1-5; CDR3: CAISDSGQPNQPQHF; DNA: TGTGCCATCAGTGATTCAGGACAGCCTAATCAGCCCCAGCATTTT
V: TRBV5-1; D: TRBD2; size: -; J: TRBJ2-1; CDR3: CASTRTSGRTYNEQFF; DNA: TGCGCCAGCACCCGAACTAGCGGGAGGACATACAATGAGCAGTTCTTC
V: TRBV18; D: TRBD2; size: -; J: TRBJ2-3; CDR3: CASSPIKRGGVQDTQYF; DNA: TGTGCCAGCTCCCCAATTAAGCGGGGGGGCGTTCAAGATACGCAGTATTTT
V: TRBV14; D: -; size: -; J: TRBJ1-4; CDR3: CASSQVSGRVFF; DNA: TGTGCCAGCAGCCAAGTTTCGGGCAGGGTGTTTTTT
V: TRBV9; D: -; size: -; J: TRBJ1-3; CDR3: CASGQGFQNTIYF; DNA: TGTGCCAGCGGTCAGGGGTTCCAAAACACCATATATTTT
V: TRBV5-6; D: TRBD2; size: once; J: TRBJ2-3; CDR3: CASSLAGTSGDSSTDTQYF; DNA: TGTGCCAGCAGCTTGGCAGGGACTAGCGGGGACTCTAGCACAGATACGCAGTATTTT
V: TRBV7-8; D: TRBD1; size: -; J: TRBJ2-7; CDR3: CATGPYSYEQYF; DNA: TGTGCGACAGGGCCTTATTCCTACGAGCAGTACTTC
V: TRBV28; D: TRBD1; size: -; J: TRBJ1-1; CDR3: CASSSQGAMTFF; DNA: TGTGCCAGCAGTTCCCAGGGGGCAATGACTTTCTTT
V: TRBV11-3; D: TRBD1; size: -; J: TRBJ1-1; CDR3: CASSSYRGISEAFF; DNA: TGTGCCAGCAGCTCCTACAGGGGGATCTCTGAAGCTTTCTTT